This T cell receptor beta chain was recorded in a study of shared clonotypes between healthy human individuals. Background on the study: Per donor, three plates held CD4 naive cells, three held CD4 memory, two held CD8 naive and one held CD8 memory.

This CDR3 contains 11 residues. CDR1 is GTSNPN, CDR2 SVGIG, per germline (reference sequence). The V gene lost 4 bases and the J gene lost 1 base, with 5 bases spanning the gap. The authors split each subset's genomic DNA evenly across several immunoSEQ plates. Some 29,000 T cell genomes (around 200 ng DNA) went into each sorted-subset replicate. The repertoire was sequenced with immunoSEQ multiplex PCR; TCRdb's copy has only in-frame clones and lacks some. The table lists millions of clones, 95% of them singletons. Sequencing was performed on naive CD4+ T cells sorted from blood. The subset: CD45RA+ positively selected. This sequence originates from a young man in good health. The chain employs TRBV30 and TRBJ2-7; D remains ambiguous. Here the CDR3 DNA reads TGTGCCTGGAAAGCATCCTACGAGCAGTACTTC. This sequence encodes CAWKASYEQYF.